The 29 T cell receptor beta chains given below trace back to one sample, sequenced in a study of post-analysis software for immune sequencing data. The TCR beta cDNA libraries contained unique molecular identifiers. TCRdb recomputed calls from the PCR reads with MiXCR, one row per CDR3 protein. The sample shows 700,000 to 800,000 distinct CDR3 sequences, about 32% of them seen only once. General observations from the study: Included in a set of several TRBV segments more frequent in patients than controls were TRBV5-6, TRBV5-1 and TRBV20-1.

Their antigens remain unidentified. The sample was blood. Receptors were obtained from a girl aged 10 to 17 with multiple sclerosis.

The gene calls are TRBV20-1 and TRBJ1-6; tentative D call: TRBD1 (5 bases). Germline V lookup: CDR1 DFQATT, CDR2 SNEGSKA (reference sequence). The CDR3 consists of 15 residues. Trimming took off 5 bases at V and 9 bases at J, with 20 bases between the two ends. For the CDR3, the DNA is TGCAGTGCTCCACCATGGGGGGTCGAGGGTTCACCCCTCCACTTT. Residues: CSAPPWGVEGSPLHF.

This clonotype was seen a handful of times. CDR3 in DNA: TGTGCCAGCAGTGCCCCCGGACGACTAGGGGACTACGAGCAGTACTTC. Its translation: CASSAPGRLGDYEQYF. This chain joins TRBV28 and TRBJ2-7, with D perhaps matching TRBD2 (6 bases). The germline CDR1 and CDR2 sequences are MDHEN and SYDVKM. The V end was cut by 5 bases, the J end by 3 bases, with 20 bases between. CDR3 size: 16 residues.

The chain recombines TRBV10-3 with TRBJ2-7; TRBD1 agrees at 7 bases. J lost 0 bases, V lost 6 bases, and 2 bases had no gene match. Germline V gene lookup returns CDR1 ENHRY and CDR2 SYGVKD. The CDR3 runs to 13 residues. The CDR3 spells CAISRQGSYEQYF. The DNA for the CDR3 is TGTGCCATCAGCCGACAGGGCTCCTACGAGCAGTACTTC.

In regard to this clonotype: Sequence at one end of the junction differs from germline and may be a read error. CDR3 sequence: CASSLWQGPNTGERFF. The CDR3 DNA reads as TGTGCCAGCAGTTTATGGCAGGGCCCTAACACCGGGGAGCGGTTTTTT. The chain carries TRBV27 and TRBJ2-2; D assignment may be TRBD1 or TRBD2 (5 bases each). The germline CDR1 and CDR2 sequences are MNHEY and SMNVEV (reference sequence). CDR3 length: 16 amino acids.

There are many counts of this clonotype. The chain recombines TRBV7-2 with TRBJ2-7; 7 bases agree with TRBD1. V lost 5 bases, J lost 2 bases, and 6 bases stayed unmatched. Germline CDR1 and CDR2: SGHTA and FQGNSA. This CDR3 spans 14 amino acids. The CDR3 DNA sequence: TGTGCCAGCAGCCCACGGACAGGTCCCTACGAGCAGTACTTC. Translated, it gives CASSPRTGPYEQYF.

The rearrangement joins TRBV6-1 to TRBJ2-7, with D possibly matching TRBD2 (6 bases). Trimming removed 3 bases from V and 5 bases from J, with 17 bases in between. The length of the CDR3 is 15 residues. Germline lookup yields CDR1 MNHNS and CDR2 SASEGT. DNA of the CDR3: TGTGCCAGCAGTGAGTTTACGGGGCGGGGACACGAGCAGTACTTC. Amino acid sequence: CASSEFTGRGHEQYF.

This chain joins TRBV24-1 and TRBJ2-3, with D unresolved. The CDR3 totals 15 residues. Trimming pared 4 bases from V and 4 bases from J, leaving 14 bases between. In germline, CDR1 is KGHDR, CDR2 SFDVKD. CDR3: CATSDPHRGADTQYF. In nucleotides, the CDR3 is TGTGCCACCAGTGACCCCCACCGCGGAGCAGATACGCAGTATTTT.

On this clonotype: At one end, the junction sequence differs from germline, possibly due to a read error. J is TRBJ2-7 and V is TRBV7-8; 8 bases line up with TRBD1. The CDR3 consists of 15 residues. CDR1 is SGHVS, CDR2 FQNEAQ, per germline. The CDR3 loop reads CASSFTGQGSYVQYF. CDR3 nucleotide sequence: TGTGCCAGCAGCTTCACTGGACAGGGCTCCTACGTGCAGTACTTC.

In this sample, this clonotype turned up a few times. The rearrangement uses TRBV5-4 and TRBJ2-4; D unresolved. Trimming took 0 bases from V and 1 from J, leaving 8 bases between them. CDR1 and CDR2 from the germline V gene are SGHNT and YYREEE (reference sequence). The CDR3 extends over 15 amino acids. The CDR3 DNA sequence: TGTGCCAGCAGCTTGGCCGCAGAGGCCAAAAACATTCAGTACTTC. Translated, it gives CASSLAAEAKNIQYF.

The chain uses TRBV15 and TRBJ2-1, with 9 bases lining up with TRBD2. Germline trimming cut 1 base from V and 4 bases from J; bases unmatched to any gene: 5. The germline CDR1 and CDR2 sequences are LNHNV and YYDKDF (reference sequence). This CDR3 is 16 amino acids long. CDR3 amino acids: CATSRAASGKYNEQFF. CDR3 nucleotide sequence: TGTGCCACCAGCAGAGCGGCTAGCGGGAAATACAATGAGCAGTTCTTC.

The sample holds a few counts of this clonotype. The chain uses TRBV6-5 and TRBJ1-1, with D uncertain. The ends were cut back, 7 bases at V and 7 bases at J, with 10 bases in the middle. The germline gives CDR1 MNHEY, CDR2 SVGAGI. The CDR3 spans 11 residues. This CDR3 is CASIGYREAFF. CDR3 in DNA: TGTGCCAGCATTGGCTATCGTGAAGCTTTCTTT.

This clonotype has more than one count but fewer than ten. The chain employs TRBV15 and TRBJ2-7; D gene unclear. The CDR3 has 14 amino acids. V was cut by 1 base and J by 2 bases, with 9 bases left in between. The germline gives CDR1 LNHNV, CDR2 YYDKDF (reference sequence). CDR3 sequence (DNA): TGTGCCACCAGCAGAGGGGTCACCGCCTACGAGCAGTACTTC. Protein sequence: CATSRGVTAYEQYF.

V and J are TRBV12-3 or TRBV12-4 and TRBJ2-5; no clear D. Trimming left V 6 bases short and J 1 base short, with 9 bases between. The CDR3 sequence is 13 residues long. The CDR3 protein is CASRFTSQETQYF. The CDR3 DNA follows: TGTGCCAGCAGGTTCACATCCCAAGAGACCCAGTACTTC.

The rearrangement uses TRBV9 and TRBJ2-3; D is ambiguous. V was trimmed by 3 bases and J by 2 bases, leaving 22 bases between them. This CDR3 is 18 amino acids long. Germline V gene sequence: CDR1 SGDLS, CDR2 YYNGEE. The CDR3 bases are TGTGCCAGCAGCGCAGCACAAAACTTTCCAAAGGCCACAGATACGCAGTATTTT. Its translation is CASSAAQNFPKATDTQYF.

This clonotype has a count of ten or more. The chain links TRBV29-1 to TRBJ2-1; D not certain. Germline CDR1 reads SQVTM; CDR2 reads ANQGSEA. Trimming pared 4 bases from V and 9 bases from J, leaving 10 bases between. CDR3 length equals 11 residues. The CDR3 region has the DNA TGCAGCGTTGGATATCTCGGTGAGCAGTTCTTC. This codes for CSVGYLGEQFF.

This clonotype was counted between two and nine times. The chain uses TRBV2 and TRBJ2-4, with D maybe TRBD1 (5 bases). The germline CDR1 and CDR2 sequences are SNHLY and FYNNEI. The CDR3 covers 17 residues. V was clipped by 2 bases and J by 0 bases, with 14 bases between them. As DNA, the CDR3 is TGTGCCAGCAGTGAATGGCAGGGATGGCAAGCCAAAAACATTCAGTACTTC. Encoded protein: CASSEWQGWQAKNIQYF.

V gene TRBV4-1 combines with J gene TRBJ1-2, with TRBD1 matching 10 bases. This CDR3 has 15 amino acids. Unmatched junction bases numbered 5, after V lost 4 bases and J lost 3 bases. Germline CDR1 reads MGHRA; CDR2 reads YSYEKL. CDR3 loop: CASSLPGQGDYGYTF. DNA for the CDR3: TGCGCCAGCAGCCTTCCTGGACAGGGGGACTATGGCTACACCTTC.

There are a few counts of this clonotype. The rearrangement links TRBV20-1 to TRBJ2-1; maybe TRBD1 (5 bases). Per the germline V gene, CDR1 is DFQATT and CDR2 is SNEGSKA (reference sequence). Trimming shortened V by 6 bases and J by 7 bases, and 13 bases separated the two germline ends. The CDR3 runs to 12 residues. DNA of the CDR3: TGCAGTGCAGGGGCCATTTTGAATGAGCAGTTCTTC. This codes for CSAGAILNEQFF.

This clonotype was seen a handful of times. This chain joins TRBV20-1 and TRBJ2-7, with D uncertain. V was trimmed by 1 base and J by 0 bases, leaving 22 bases between them. CDR3 length: 18 amino acids. CDR1 DFQATT and CDR2 SNEGSKA come from the germline V gene (reference sequence). CDR3 sequence reads: CSARAVLFGPTHSYEQYF. The CDR3 region has the DNA TGCAGTGCTAGAGCGGTTTTGTTTGGGCCAACACACTCCTACGAGCAGTACTTC.

The chain carries TRBV20-1 and TRBJ2-3, with TRBD1 matching over 7 bases. Per the germline V gene, CDR1 is DFQATT and CDR2 is SNEGSKA (reference sequence). V gave up 0 bases and J gave up 4 bases; unmatched junction bases: 4. The length of the CDR3 is 14 residues. The CDR3 protein is CSARDMQGADTQYF. The DNA for the CDR3 is TGCAGTGCTAGAGATATGCAGGGGGCAGATACGCAGTATTTT.

Details on this clonotype: A much more abundant neighbour one base away suggests this may be a read error. The CDR3 DNA follows: TGCAGTGCTCCGCGACTAGAAGAGGCCCAGTACTTC. Translating it yields CSAPRLEEAQYF. The gene calls are TRBV20-1 and TRBJ2-5, with D possibly matching TRBD2 (6 bases). Germline CDR1 reads DFQATT; CDR2 reads SNEGSKA (reference sequence). The length of the CDR3 is 12 residues.

The sample holds many counts of this clonotype. This sequence joins TRBV27 and TRBJ2-7, with 13 positions matching TRBD2. CDR1 is MNHEY and CDR2 is SMNVEV in the germline V gene (reference sequence). The CDR3 length is 15 residues. Trimming cost V 5 bases and J 7 bases; bases outside gene matches: 8. The CDR3 protein is CASSPGLAGVREQYF. The CDR3 nucleotides are TGTGCCAGCAGTCCAGGACTAGCGGGAGTAAGGGAGCAGTACTTC.

This clonotype has only a few counts. V and J are TRBV12-3 or TRBV12-4 and TRBJ1-2; 7 bases line up with TRBD1. Trimming removed 8 bases from V and 4 bases from J; junction bases left unmatched: 10. The CDR3 totals 14 residues. The CDR3 DNA sequence: TGTGCCAGCGTACAAGGGACAGCGGCCTATGGCTACACCTTC. Translated, it gives CASVQGTAAYGYTF.

V is TRBV7-9 and J is TRBJ2-7, with 9 bases fitting TRBD1. Germline trimming cut 4 bases from V and 4 bases from J; bases unmatched to any gene: 11. The germline V gene has CDR1 SEHNR and CDR2 FQNEAQ (reference sequence). The CDR3 runs 16 residues. CDR3 region: CASSSLGDRDVYEQYF. CDR3 DNA: TGTGCCAGCAGCTCCCTTGGGGACAGGGATGTATACGAGCAGTACTTC.

A few counts support this clonotype. V and J are TRBV6-6 and TRBJ2-7; 12 bases match TRBD2. Germline loops: CDR1 MNHNY, CDR2 SVGAGI (reference sequence). With V trimmed by 5 bases and J by 6 bases, 8 bases remained unmatched. This CDR3 is built from 15 residues. CDR3 sequence: CASSTRLAGALEQYF. The DNA of the CDR3 is TGTGCCAGCAGTACCCGACTAGCGGGGGCACTCGAGCAGTACTTC.

This clonotype was counted only a few times. The CDR3 region has the DNA TGCGCCAGCAGCCACCTAAAAGCGGGGGCGAACACCGGGGAGCTGTTTTTT. Translation gives CASSHLKAGANTGELFF. The V call is TRBV5-1, the J call TRBJ2-2; 8 nucleotides align to TRBD2. Germline assignment: CDR1 SGHRS and CDR2 YFSETQ. The CDR3 consists of 17 residues. The trim removed 4 bases at V and 0 bases at J, leaving 8 bases unmatched.

This clonotype was seen a single time. The chain is built from TRBV9 and TRBJ1-2; D unclear. V shed 3 bases and J shed 1 base, with 10 bases lying between them. The CDR3 has 14 residues. The germline V gene encodes CDR1 SGDLS and CDR2 YYNGEE. CDR3 sequence (DNA): TGTGCCAGCAGCGAGCAGGCGAATAACTATGGCTACACCTTC. Translation gives CASSEQANNYGYTF.

Of note for this clonotype: The junction differs from germline at one of its ends, possibly a read error. CDR3 sequence reads: CASSPIGNQETLYF. CDR3 nucleotide sequence: TGTGCTAGCAGCCCCATAGGGAACCAAGAGACCCTGTACTTC. This chain links TRBV7-7 with TRBJ2-5; D not resolved. Germline V gene lookup returns CDR1 SSHAT and CDR2 FNYEAQ (reference sequence). CDR3 length: 14 residues. Using reference TRBV7-7 and TRBJ2-5 for the parts outside the CDR3, the full variable domain is GAGVSQSPRYKVTKRGQDVTLRCDPISSHATLYWYQQALGQGPEFLTYFNYEAQPDKSGLPSDRFSAERPEGSISTLTIQRTEQRDSAMYRCASSPIGNQETLYFGPGTRLLVL.

In the case of this clonotype: The CDR3 does not close with the conserved phenylalanine or tryptophan, likely indicating a read error. The chain uses TRBV29-1 and TRBJ2-1; a possible D gene is TRBD1 (6 bases). CDR1 is SQVTM and CDR2 is ANQGSEA in the germline V gene. This CDR3 is built from 13 residues. CDR3 coding DNA: TGCGGCGTTGAAGTTAACAGGGAAAATGAGCAGTTCTGC. This translates into CGVEVNRENEQFC.